A selection of T cell receptor beta chains follows, all from one sample in a study of shared clonotypes between healthy human individuals. Method: immunoSEQ multiplex PCR; TCRdb's copy keeps in-frame clones and lacks some. The sample yields hundreds of thousands of clones, 92% seen once. The sequenced material came from naive CD8+ T cells sorted from blood. These receptors all come from a man aged 25 to 45 in good health. Both conserved end residues are part of each CDR3. A D gene is named only where the DNA matches it firmly. Part of the rows lack a size; the others show once, few, many or a class for expanded clones.

v_call	j_call	clone_size	d_call	cdr3_aa	cdr3_nt
TRBV29-1	TRBJ2-5	.	.	CSVEELGTQYF	TGCAGCGTTGAAGAGCTTGGGACCCAGTACTTC
TRBV27	TRBJ1-5	.	.	CASSFGGNQPQHF	TGTGCCAGCAGTTTCGGGGGAAATCAGCCCCAGCATTTT
TRBV2	TRBJ1-3	.	.	CASIKGDRNTIYF	TGTGCCAGCATTAAGGGAGACAGGAACACCATATATTTT
TRBV19	TRBJ2-1	once	TRBD2	CASRLLAGGINEQFF	TGTGCCAGTAGACTACTAGCGGGAGGAATCAATGAGCAGTTCTTC
TRBV7-9	TRBJ2-7	once	.	CASSLAGTGRAGFFEQYF	TGTGCCAGCAGCTTAGCAGGGACAGGACGAGCGGGATTCTTCGAGCAGTACTTC
TRBV28	TRBJ2-7	.	.	CASRPATGAGWDEQYF	TGTGCCAGCCGCCCCGCGACTGGGGCAGGGTGGGACGAGCAGTACTTC
TRBV7-9	TRBJ1-4	.	.	CASRSAAATNEKLFF	TGTGCCAGCAGATCCGCGGCAGCAACTAATGAAAAACTGTTTTTT
TRBV14	TRBJ2-1	.	.	CASSPTKRASFLHEQFF	TGTGCCAGCAGCCCTACTAAAAGGGCATCTTTCCTCCATGAGCAGTTCTTC
TRBV7-9	TRBJ2-1	.	.	CASSLLGQSENEQFF	TGTGCCAGCAGCTTACTAGGGCAATCAGAAAATGAGCAGTTCTTC
TRBV20-1	TRBJ2-1	.	.	CSAPLHNEQFF	TGCAGTGCACCGCTCCACAATGAGCAGTTCTTC
TRBV2	TRBJ2-3	.	.	CASSVEDSTDTQYF	TGTGCCAGCAGCGTAGAGGATAGCACAGATACGCAGTATTTT
TRBV18	TRBJ2-1	.	TRBD1	CASSADRPNEQFF	TGTGCCAGCTCCGCGGACAGGCCAAATGAGCAGTTCTTC
TRBV4-1	TRBJ2-2	.	.	CASSQEGRNTGELFF	TGCGCCAGCAGCCAGGAAGGACGGAACACCGGGGAGCTGTTTTTT
TRBV7-9	TRBJ2-2	.	.	CASSLLHPNTGELFF	TGTGCCAGCAGCTTACTGCACCCGAACACCGGGGAGCTGTTTTTT
TRBV27	TRBJ2-5	once	.	CASRNGIETQYF	TGTGCCAGCAGGAACGGGATCGAGACCCAGTACTTC
TRBV4-3	TRBJ1-4	once	.	CASSQWTGQGEKLFF	TGCGCCAGCAGCCAGTGGACGGGTCAAGGGGAAAAACTGTTTTTT
TRBV7-7	TRBJ1-1	.	TRBD1	CASRKTGGTEAFF	TGTGCTAGCAGGAAAACAGGGGGCACTGAAGCTTTCTTT
TRBV29-1	TRBJ2-7	.	TRBD2	CSVEVSGSQTYEQYF	TGCAGCGTTGAGGTTAGCGGGAGCCAAACCTACGAGCAGTACTTC
TRBV9	TRBJ1-5	.	.	CASSRDSNQPQHF	TGTGCCAGCTCTAGGGATAGCAATCAGCCCCAGCATTTT
TRBV4-3	TRBJ2-7	once	.	CASSQDRDSLSYEQYF	TGCGCCAGCAGCCAAGATCGGGACTCCCTGTCCTACGAGCAGTACTTC
TRBV4-2	TRBJ2-7	.	TRBD1	CASSLDRGIHEQYF	TGTGCCAGCAGCCTCGACAGGGGAATCCACGAGCAGTACTTC
TRBV9	TRBJ2-1	.	.	CASSVNDVHYNEQFF	TGTGCCAGCAGCGTAAACGATGTCCACTACAATGAGCAGTTCTTC
TRBV19	TRBJ2-1	.	TRBD2	CASSKIGGNEQFF	TGTGCCAGTAGTAAGATCGGGGGGAATGAGCAGTTCTTC